The next 6 T cell receptor beta chains were all read from a single sample in a study of neurological immune-mediated disorders. MiXCR, applied by TCRdb to the 5' RACE reads, yields one record per CDR3 protein. The sample contains fewer than 85,000 distinct CDR3 sequences, less than 5.5% of which appear only once. Sequencing input: PBMCs. Every receptor here comes from a woman aged 25-40 years with multiple sclerosis.

This clonotype was counted many times. The J gene is TRBJ1-6, the V gene TRBV5-1; weak D call: TRBD1 (5 bases). The ends were cut back, 4 bases at V and 7 bases at J, with 15 bases in the middle. The CDR3 runs to 15 residues. Germline CDR1 is SGHRS and CDR2 is YFSETQ. The CDR3 bases are TGCGCCAGCAGCGAGAGCGGGACGTACAATTCACCCCTCCACTTT. It translates to CASSESGTYNSPLHF.

Many counts were recorded for this clonotype. V gene TRBV28 combines with J gene TRBJ2-3; D is tentatively TRBD1 or TRBD2 (5 bases each). This CDR3 region has 14 residues. Germline CDR1 reads MDHEN; CDR2 reads SYDVKM. Trimming shortened V by 9 bases and J by 4 bases, and 17 bases separated the two germline ends. CDR3 in DNA: TGTGCCAGTGGTTTGGGACGAAGGGCAGATACGCAGTATTTT. Translated, it gives CASGLGRRADTQYF.

This clonotype was detected many times. This sequence joins TRBV5-1 and TRBJ2-3; D call uncertain. Per the germline V gene, CDR1 is SGHRS and CDR2 is YFSETQ. Trimming left V 0 bases short and J 5 bases short, with 7 bases between. The CDR3 runs 13 residues. The CDR3 loop reads CASSLAFLDTQYF. The CDR3 DNA sequence: TGCGCCAGCAGCTTGGCCTTTTTAGATACGCAGTATTTT. Variable domain in full (rest from reference TRBV5-1 and TRBJ2-3): KAGVTQTPRYLIKTRGQQVTLSCSPISGHRSVSWYQQTPGQGLQFLFEYFSETQRNKGNFPGRFSGRQFSNSRSEMNVSTLELGDSALYLCASSLAFLDTQYFGPGTRLTVL.

This clonotype was found many times. CDR3 loop: CASPSLGGEQFF. CDR3 nucleotides: TGTGCCAGCCCCTCGTTGGGGGGTGAGCAGTTCTTC. The chain combines TRBV12-3 or TRBV12-4 with TRBJ2-1; possible D gene TRBD2, 6 bases. Trimming took off 8 bases at V and 9 bases at J, with 14 bases between the two ends. The CDR3 is 12 amino acids.

The V and J genes are TRBV7-2 and TRBJ2-1; D is possibly TRBD2 (6 bases). Looked up from germline, CDR1 is SGHTA and CDR2 is FQGNSA. The CDR3 has 13 residues. V dropped 6 bases and J dropped 7 bases, with 13 bases sitting between them. CDR3: CASRAGSSNEQFF. The CDR3 DNA reads as TGTGCCAGCAGGGCCGGGAGTTCAAATGAGCAGTTCTTC.

This clonotype was seen many times. V is TRBV3-1 and J is TRBJ2-3, with D possibly being TRBD1 (6 bases). Trimming stripped 3 bases from V and 0 bases from J, with 7 bases between. The CDR3 totals 14 residues. CDR1 LGHDT and CDR2 YNNKEL come from the germline V gene (reference sequence). In DNA, the CDR3 is TGTGCCAGCAGCCAGGGGGCTAGCACAGATACGCAGTATTTT. This sequence encodes CASSQGASTDTQYF.